The clone carrying this T cell receptor (beta chain) was counted a few times. Its antigen is still unknown. The entry originates in a study of blood T cells in healthy people across ages. The use of a sample-barcoded 5' primer and a J-beta primer mix characterized a second PCR of roughly 7 to 12 cycles. Every sample gave at least 3 million paired-end reads containing CDR3. Each CDR3 protein is one row after TCRdb ran MiXCR on the 5' RACE reads. The data hold 910,000 or so distinct CDR3 sequences, with about 53% observed a single time. Notes on the study in general: Greater diversity and more naive CD4+ cells were seen in long-lived donors than in aged donors.

The material sequenced was blood. This receptor was obtained from a woman aged 60 to 75 in good health.

CDR3 DNA sequence: TGTGCCAGCAGCCTCACAGGGGGGTTGGCCAAAAACATTCAGTACTTC. Translation: CASSLTGGLAKNIQYF. The gene calls are TRBV2 and TRBJ2-4; TRBD1 aligns across 8 bases. The germline CDR1 and CDR2 sequences are SNHLY and FYNNEI. With V trimmed by 6 bases and J by 1 base, 8 bases remained unmatched. The CDR3 contains 16 residues.